These 16 T cell receptor beta chains were sequenced from one sample in a study of T-cell reconstitution after alpha-beta-depleted transplantation in children. The authors prepared the TCRbeta library with unique molecular identifiers. TCRdb itself ran the PCR reads through MiXCR, one entry per CDR3 protein. Of about 200,000 distinct CDR3 sequences listed, approximately 6.8% are singletons. The sequencing here drew on PBMCs, taken before TCRalphabeta/CD19-depleted stem cell transplant. The receptor source for this set is a girl less than two years old with combined immunodeficiency, due to receive a stem cell transplant.

This sequence joins TRBV5-1 and TRBJ2-3, with D perhaps TRBD1 (6 bases). Trimming left V 2 bases short and J 3 bases short, with 16 bases between. The CDR3 is 16 residues long. CDR1 and CDR2 from the germline V gene are SGHRS and YFSETQ. CDR3 in amino acids: CASSFHQGWGTDTQYF. CDR3 sequence (DNA): TGCGCCAGCAGCTTTCACCAGGGGTGGGGAACAGATACGCAGTATTTT.

This clonotype was seen many times. The chain carries TRBV6-5 and TRBJ1-1; TRBD1 might be the D (6 bases). Germline V gives CDR1 MNHEY, CDR2 SVGAGI. The CDR3 has 15 amino acids. The germline V and J ends were trimmed by 0 bases and 6 bases, with 14 bases remaining between them. CDR3 bases: TGTGCCAGCAGTTACTCGAGTGGGGGCAGCCCTGAAGCTTTCTTT. Protein sequence: CASSYSSGGSPEAFF.

This clonotype was picked up many times. The chain links TRBV12-3 or TRBV12-4 to TRBJ2-1; 9 bases align to TRBD2. The CDR3 covers 14 residues. J lost 4 bases, V lost 3 bases, and 1 base had no gene match. CDR3 amino acids: CASSFTSGYNEQFF. The CDR3 nucleotides are TGTGCCAGCAGTTTCACTAGCGGGTACAATGAGCAGTTCTTC.

The table lists this clonotype with many counts. The V and J genes are TRBV25-1 and TRBJ1-1, with 12 bases aligning to TRBD1. The trim removed 1 base at V and 2 bases at J, leaving 2 bases unmatched. Per germline, CDR1 MGHDK and CDR2 SYGVNS. The CDR3 extends over 16 amino acids. This CDR3 reads CASSESGTGGNTEAFF. Here the CDR3 DNA reads TGTGCCAGCAGTGAATCCGGGACAGGGGGCAACACTGAAGCTTTCTTT.

This clonotype was picked up many times. The V call is TRBV29-1, the J call TRBJ2-7, with D possibly matching TRBD1 (6 bases). V was shortened by 4 bases and J by 2 bases, with 12 bases between the two germline ends. The CDR3 has 13 residues. CDR1 is SQVTM, CDR2 ANQGSEA, per germline. Here the CDR3 DNA reads TGCAGCGTTGCCGGGACATCCGCCTACGAGCAGTACTTC. Encoded protein: CSVAGTSAYEQYF.

The V gene is TRBV11-1, the J gene TRBJ2-7; 11 bases are shared with TRBD2. The CDR3 loop spans 19 amino acids. Germline trimming cut 1 base from V and 4 bases from J; bases unmatched to any gene: 15. Germline values: CDR1 SGHAT, CDR2 FQDESV (reference sequence). CDR3 residues: CASSLDGASGRPVFYEQYF. For the CDR3, the DNA is TGTGCCAGCAGCTTAGATGGTGCTAGCGGGAGGCCGGTTTTTTACGAGCAGTACTTC.

At least ten counts were recorded for this clonotype. The gene calls are TRBV5-8 and TRBJ2-5; 8 nucleotides match TRBD1. CDR3 size: 16 residues. V lost 3 bases, J lost 2 bases, and 9 bases stayed unmatched. Germline V gene lookup returns CDR1 SGHTS and CDR2 YDEGEE. DNA for the CDR3: TGTGCCAGCAGCTCCGTCGGACAGGGACTTCAAGAGACCCAGTACTTC. The encoded protein is CASSSVGQGLQETQYF.

This clonotype was seen ten or more times. The chain combines TRBV24-1 with TRBJ2-1; 7 bases are shared with TRBD2. This CDR3 comprises 14 residues. Germline CDR1 reads KGHDR; CDR2 reads SFDVKD. The V gene end was trimmed by 9 bases and the J gene end by 8 bases; junction bases not matched to a gene: 12. As DNA, the CDR3 is TGTGCCACCCGGGCTAGCGGTTTTTACCATGAGCAGTTCTTC. This gives the protein CATRASGFYHEQFF.

This clonotype turned up a few times. This chain joins TRBV11-3 and TRBJ2-1; 10 bases map to TRBD2. V trimming: 4 bases; J trimming: 6 bases; junction bases outside the gene matches: 3. The CDR3 covers 14 residues. Germline V gene data show CDR1 as SGHNT and CDR2 as YENEEA. CDR3 residues: CASSWTSGPNEQFF. The CDR3 DNA reads TGTGCCAGCAGCTGGACTAGCGGCCCCAATGAGCAGTTCTTC.

This clonotype was counted at least ten times. This chain links TRBV29-1 with TRBJ2-1; the match to TRBD1 covers 8 bases. The V and J ends lost 0 bases and 7 bases, in that order; junction bases with no gene match: 5. The germline V gene has CDR1 SQVTM and CDR2 ANQGSEA. The CDR3 sequence is 14 residues long. The CDR3 sequence is CSVEDPGQANEQFF. CDR3 nucleotides: TGCAGCGTTGAAGACCCGGGACAGGCAAATGAGCAGTTCTTC.

This clonotype was counted at least ten times. The chain joins TRBV12-3 or TRBV12-4 to TRBJ2-1; TRBD1 is a possible D gene (6 bases). This CDR3 is built from 16 residues. V was trimmed by 2 bases and J by 3 bases, leaving 14 bases between them. CDR3 protein: CASSLFPPGDYNEQFF. As DNA, the CDR3 is TGTGCCAGCAGTTTATTCCCTCCAGGGGACTACAATGAGCAGTTCTTC.

The sample holds many counts of this clonotype. The chain is built from TRBV7-6 and TRBJ2-1; 9 nucleotides line up with TRBD2. Germline lookup yields CDR1 SGHVS and CDR2 FNYEAQ. The CDR3 is made up of 19 amino acids. J gave up 7 bases and V 4 bases, and 20 bases lay outside the gene matches. The CDR3 reads CASSSPRTVGREGMNEQFF. The CDR3 region has the DNA TGTGCCAGCAGCTCCCCCCGGACAGTAGGGCGGGAGGGTATGAATGAGCAGTTCTTC.

This clonotype appeared many times. The rearrangement uses TRBV6-1 and TRBJ2-4; no clear D. Trimming removed 5 bases from V and 1 base from J, with 12 bases in between. The CDR3 is 15 amino acids. Germline V gene lookup returns CDR1 MNHNS and CDR2 SASEGT. CDR3 DNA sequence: TGTGCCAGCAGTCAGTCCCTCGCTGCCAAAAACATTCAGTACTTC. This encodes CASSQSLAAKNIQYF.

The rearrangement uses TRBV20-1 and TRBJ2-7; 10 nucleotides agree with TRBD2. Germline V gene data show CDR1 as DFQATT and CDR2 as SNEGSKA (reference sequence). The CDR3 extends over 16 amino acids. Losses at the gene ends were 6 bases for V and 4 bases for J; bases not matched to a gene: 15. The DNA for the CDR3 is TGCAGTGCGGCACTAGCGGGAAAGTTGGGACGATACGAGCAGTACTTC. Encoded protein: CSAALAGKLGRYEQYF.

This clonotype was observed at least ten times. The rearrangement uses TRBV24-1 and TRBJ2-2; D is undetermined. The V gene's germline CDR1 is KGHDR and CDR2 SFDVKD. The CDR3 extends over 13 amino acids. Trimming took off 9 bases at V and 1 base at J, with 8 bases between the two ends. The DNA of the CDR3 is TGTGCCACCGAGTTGGGGAACACCGGGGAGCTGTTTTTT. Its protein is CATELGNTGELFF.

This clonotype has more than one count but fewer than ten. This sequence joins TRBV19 and TRBJ2-7; a possible D gene is TRBD1 (5 bases). V was shortened by 2 bases and J by 0 bases, with 14 bases between the two germline ends. CDR3 length: 16 residues. Germline V CDR1 and CDR2: LNHDA, SQIVND (reference sequence). The CDR3 region has the DNA TGTGCCAGTAGTATAAACGGACACACGACCTCCTACGAGCAGTACTTC. It specifies CASSINGHTTSYEQYF.